This section outlines one T cell receptor beta chain sequence together with its context. The specificity of this receptor is unknown. No clone much larger than this one lies a single base away; base qualities are absent. These data originate in a study of shared clonotypes between healthy human individuals (dated by TCRdb to 2018 to 2020). Background for the entire study: Three men and a couple of women, aged 18 to 49 years, made up the cohort. The study deeply sequenced blood TCR repertoires of about 5 healthy adults to estimate repertoire size and the extent of clonotype sharing between individuals. Per donor, leukapheresis produced somewhere between about 0.94 and 9.5 billion PBMCs. To increase sequencing depth and limit assay-specific biases, TCR repertoire library preparation and sequencing were carried out by different laboratories using diverse techniques. For each donor, CD4 naive and CD4 memory were each run on three plates, CD8 naive on two plates, and CD8 memory on one plate.

Healthy HIV-negative adults with no recently reported acute infections or vaccinations were included as donors. Only Caucasian adults living in Nashville, Tennessee, USA were represented among the donors. CD4+ T cells were enriched through magnetic negative selection, after which naive cells were positively selected on CD45RA and the remaining negative fraction served as the memory subset. After blood collection by leukapheresis, PBMCs were isolated using Ficoll-Histopaque density gradient centrifugation and then cryopreserved in the vapor phase of liquid nitrogen. Purity and quantity of every magnetically sorted T cell population were checked by analytical flow cytometry. Each sorted fraction had its genomic DNA isolated and then quantified by UV absorbance on a Nanodrop 2000c. Points the paper makes about the study in general: Pairwise subsampling indicated that sequencing depth was expected to affect the degree of clonotype sharing among donors. About 5% of naive CD4, around 3.5% of naive CD8, 2% to 2.5% of memory CD4, and roughly 0.4% of memory CD8 clonotypes were shared across several donors. Compared with non-shared clonotypes, the clonotypes found in all four sorted-subset donors had higher generation probabilities. Sampling was restricted to blood, and TCR repertoires in tissues likely differ from the TCR repertoires found in blood. The small number of donors limited the genetic and exposure-history diversity represented. Naive subsets generally had larger estimated clonotype richness than memory subsets did. Even with the large sequencing depth, rarefaction of the sorted-subset datasets indicated that sequencing was incomplete.

Sequences SQVTM (CDR1) and ANQGSEA (CDR2) are obtained from the germline V gene. The CDR3 runs 12 residues from the cysteine to the phenylalanine. The retained sequence is limited to the CDR3, 36 bases, with the frame set at the first base. V and J lose 4 bases and 6 bases, and a span of 13 bases separates them. Using the deep immunoSEQ assay, multiplex PCR amplified TCR CDR3 regions from genomic DNA. Genomic DNA extracted from each cell subset was distributed evenly over all wells of several immunoSEQ 96-well plates, and each plate served as one replicate. For sorted subsets, 150 to 200 ng genomic DNA, equal to tens of thousands of T cell genomes, was loaded into each replicate PCR. The purified libraries were quantified using a Qubit 3.0 fluorometer, sized with a Bioanalyzer 2100, and then quantified again using the KAPA Library Quantification kit. Every immunoSEQ 96-well plate was sequenced on a separate single-read 150-cycle Illumina NextSeq 550 flow cell. In the source study's methods: Because the immunoSEQ output held only junctional sequences and lacked quality scores, the filtering could not match the filtering applied to full-length reads. To assign V/J genes and CDR3, sequences were annotated against IMGT germline references using PyIR, a Python wrapper for IgBLAST v1.9. Reads were filtered out if the reads had weak V/J assignments (E-value above 1e-6), no CDR3, stop codons, out-of-frame junctions, or ambiguous translated residues. V3J clonotypes were defined as sequences sharing the same inferred V gene, J gene, and CDR3 amino acid sequence. To compute the percentage overlap between repertoires, the number of shared unique clonotypes was divided by the size of the smaller repertoire. Richness of each repertoire was evaluated using RTK rarefaction, the Chao1 estimator, and Recon v2.1 estimates of unobserved clonotypes. OLGA was used to compute generation probabilities for all TCRbeta clonotypes that the gDNA method yielded from a handful of donors. The immuneACCESS repertoire file appears here via TCRdb, limited to in-frame rearrangements. These files lack a portion of the clones; in checked studies, under half of the deficit traces to unresolved V genes, and the cause of the others is not known. V and J calls and clone size are copied from that table; D and trimming were computed from the DNA. The sample includes about 680,000 clones, with 60% to 80% observed a single time. The ten largest clones take up less than 2% of the sample.

The clonotype comes from a young woman in good health. Sequencing input: memory CD4+ T cells sorted from blood. In the paper's terms, the cell subset or site label means: CD45RA-negative fraction. The receptor chain draws on TRBV29-1 and TRBJ2-7; confidence is insufficient to name the D gene. Read as DNA, the sequence is TGCAGCGTTGCTGCCGGCACAGCCGAGCAGTACTTC. Translation gives CSVAAGTAEQYF.